This T cell receptor (beta chain) was identified during a study of T cell changes during pregnancy in multiple sclerosis. This table comes from immunoSEQ multiplex PCR, and its TCRdb copy is limited to in-frame clones, with some not included. The data contain about 120,000 clones, 80% to 95% of them singletons. V lost 6 bases, J lost 7 bases, and 10 bases stayed unmatched. The germline V gene has CDR1 MDHEN and CDR2 SYDVKM. The CDR3 is made up of 16 amino acids. The clonotype was recovered from a female donor with multiple sclerosis, enrolled in a pregnancy study. The chain is built from TRBV28 and TRBJ1-5; 12 bases fit TRBD1. The input for sequencing was peripheral blood, taken before pregnancy. The CDR3 DNA follows: TGTGCCAGCAGAGAGCCGGGACAGGGGGCAGTCCAGCCCCAGCATTTT. This sequence encodes CASREPGQGAVQPQHF. Together with reference TRBV28 and TRBJ1-5, the CDR3 gives the full variable domain: DVKVTQSSRYLVKRTGEKVFLECVQDMDHENMFWYRQDPGLGLRLIYFSYDVKMKEKGDIPEGYSVSREKKERFSLILESASTNQTSMYLCASREPGQGAVQPQHFGDGTRLSIL.